This TCR beta chain is from a study of cytomegalovirus exposure and HLA in healthy donors. Study background: An analysis done earlier identified almost 120 million unique TCR beta sequences from approximately 200 million T cells. Study outcomes and limitations: TRBV6-2, TRBV6-3 and some other V segments were excluded as indistinguishable. Using the classifier, cytomegalovirus status was reportedly diagnosed with high specificity and sensitivity. The study reported that TCR beta sequences accurately predicted HLA-A and HLA-B alleles in most subjects.

As regards this clone: What it recognizes is unknown.

Trimming at V came to 2 bases and at J to 0 bases, leaving 4 bases not matched to a gene. Germline V gene lookup returns CDR1 SGHVS and CDR2 FQNEAQ. The CDR3 covers 17 residues. Vbeta (60) and Jbeta (13) primers were used in the PCR. The assay was immunoSEQ multiplex PCR, and TCRdb's table has in-frame clones only and misses some. Here the sample spans approximately 170,000 clones, 78% being singletons. Sequencing was done on a sample of PBMCs. This TCR was sampled from a woman aged 40 to 49 in good health and CMV-seropositive. This sequence joins TRBV7-8 and TRBJ1-6; TRBD1 agrees at 7 bases. The DNA of the CDR3 is TGTGCCAGCAGCTTATACAGGGGCAGCTCCTATAATTCACCCCTCCACTTT. It codes for CASSLYRGSSYNSPLHF.